The 2 T cell receptor beta chains below all came from one sample that was sequenced in a study of blood T cells in healthy people across ages (dated by TCRdb to about 2015). Libraries were built with 5' RACE. Reads for this sample came from an Illumina HiSeq 2500. A second PCR of about 6 to 12 cycles was performed with a sample-barcoded 5' primer and a J-beta primer mix. In-frame beta chains were kept once TCRdb had trimmed the public reads at Q25 with fastp and called clones with MiXCR. Rows matching on CDR3 protein sequence are summarized as one entry with the most common DNA and genes. This sample is represented by about 1,400,000 distinct CDR3 sequences; 42% of them were singletons. Together, the top ten hold approximately 7.9% of the sample. What was sequenced was blood. Receptors were obtained from a woman younger than 35 in good health.

The table lists this clonotype with a few counts. Germline and junction disagree at one end, which may indicate a read error. The chain combines TRBV5-1 with TRBJ2-7, with D possibly matching TRBD1 (6 bases). The length of the CDR3 is 13 residues. Looked up from germline, CDR1 is SGHRS and CDR2 is YFSETQ. CDR3 region: CASSLDRGDEQYF. CDR3 nucleotides: TGTGCCAGCAGTTTGGACAGAGGGGACGAGCAGTACTTC. The entire variable domain, with the rest obtained from reference TRBV5-1 and TRBJ2-7, is as follows: KAGVTQTPRYLIKTRGQQVTLSCSPISGHRSVSWYQQTPGQGLQFLFEYFSETQRNKGNFPGRFSGRQFSNSRSEMNVSTLELGDSALYLCASSLDRGDEQYFGPGTRLTVT.

The chain recombines TRBV3-1 with TRBJ2-3; TRBD2 aligns across 9 bases. The CDR3 is 15 residues long. V shed 7 bases, J shed 0 bases, and the junction held 5 bases outside the gene matches. In germline, CDR1 is LGHDT, CDR2 YNNKEL (reference sequence). CDR3 in amino acids: CASNLGLASTDTQYF. CDR3 sequence (DNA): TGTGCCAGCAACCTGGGACTAGCCAGCACAGATACGCAGTATTTT.